This TCR beta chain was sequenced for a study of shared clonotypes between healthy human individuals. At the level of the study: CD4 naive and memory got three plates each, CD8 naive two, CD8 memory one. Whole-study findings and limits: Genetic and exposure-history diversity was limited by the few donors. It was the non-shared clonotypes that had lower generation probabilities than clonotypes shared by all four donors.

Some clones are missing from TCRdb's copy, which holds only in-frame ones; the method was immunoSEQ multiplex PCR. The data hold under 2,000,000 clones, with just under 95% observed a single time. Terminally differentiated effector memory CD45RA+ cells were excluded from the naive CD8 cells, which were CD45RO-negative and positively selected for CCR7. This clone was seen only once. Its target is unknown. The germline V gene has CDR1 KGHSH and CDR2 LQKENI. The V end was cut by 4 bases, the J end by 3 bases, with 10 bases between. This CDR3 region has 13 residues. The sequence was obtained from a man younger than 35 in good health. Source material: naive CD8+ T cells sorted from blood. The chain couples TRBV18 to TRBJ2-7; possibly TRBD1 for D (6 bases). CDR3 coding DNA: TGTGCCAGCTCACATGGCAGGGGCTACGAGCAGTACTTC. Protein product: CASSHGRGYEQYF. Together with reference TRBV18 and TRBJ2-7, the CDR3 gives the full variable domain: NAGVMQNPRHLVRRRGQEARLRCSPMKGHSHVYWYRQLPEEGLKFMVYLQKENIIDESGMPKERFSAEFPKEGPSILRIQQVVRGDSAAYFCASSHGRGYEQYFGPGTRLTVT.